This T cell receptor beta chain was sequenced in a study of regulatory T cells in long-lasting Graves disease. Findings and limits, study-wide: Lower TCR diversity characterized persistent Graves' patients relative to newly diagnosed patients. The study found TRBV28, TRBJ1-2 and TRBJ2-5 favored in persistent disease.

The time point is: persistent/refractory GD, antithyroid drugs over 5 years with positive TRAb. Extracted PBMC RNA gave rise to the TCR library. Approximately 9.6 milliliters of peripheral blood were drawn into EDTA tubes. The V segment lost 4 bases and the J segment 4 bases; nucleotides outside the gene matches: 2. Germline V gene lookup returns CDR1 SQVTM and CDR2 ANQGSEA. This CDR3 spans 12 amino acids. Arm-PCR of CDR3 regions and iRepertoire HTBI primers were the basis on which TCR beta libraries were built. Per the authors' pipeline: From all samples, identification returned 11 to 15 TRBJ and roughly 65 TRBV segments. TCRdb re-derived calls from the multiplex PCR reads in MiXCR, one entry per CDR3 protein. TCRdb's processing, not the authors', yielded these V and J calls. The data show some 450,000 distinct CDR3 sequences, around 22% seen once. This clonotype was found a few times. The antigen remains unidentified.

The chain has TRBV29-1 and TRBJ2-7; TRBD1 aligns across 9 bases. The specimen comprised peripheral blood mononuclear cells (PBMCs), sampled when the disease was refractory, from a patient treated with antithyroid drugs. The clonotype originates from a female donor with Graves disease. CDR3 in DNA: TGCAGCGTTGGTGGACAGGGGTACGAGCAGTACTTC. Translating it yields CSVGGQGYEQYF.